Following are 31 T cell receptor beta chains from one sample sequenced in a study of T cell responses to AZD1222 COVID-19 vaccine (dated by TCRdb to the early 2020s). The time point label for this specimen denotes: baseline before first vaccination. The library was generated by the immunoSEQ multiplex PCR assay. TCRdb holds this immuneACCESS table with in-frame rearrangements only. Some clones are missing; in checked studies, unresolved V genes explain under half, and the rest has no known cause. Across this sample there are approximately 130,000 clones, with 85% to 90% seen only once. The ten largest clones take up around 30% of the sample. The specimen comprised peripheral blood, sampled on day 0 of AZD1222 vaccination. These receptors were collected from an adult in good health.

This chain uses TRBV7-8 with TRBJ2-1; D possibly uses TRBD1 or TRBD2 (5 bases each). Trimming took off 1 base at V and 2 bases at J, with 12 bases between the two ends. The CDR3 spans 16 residues. The germline V gene has CDR1 SGHVS and CDR2 FQNEAQ. The DNA of the CDR3 is TGTGCCAGCAGCTTAGAGCGGCTAGGGGCCTACAATGAGCAGTTCTTC. As protein: CASSLERLGAYNEQFF.

The chain couples TRBV29-1 to TRBJ2-3, with D perhaps TRBD1 (6 bases). V lost 6 bases and J lost 4, with 14 bases in between. The germline gives CDR1 SQVTM, CDR2 ANQGSEA. The CDR3 has 13 residues. Here the CDR3 reads CSVTGSSADTQYF. For the CDR3, the DNA is TGCAGCGTGACAGGCTCTTCGGCAGATACGCAGTATTTT.

The V and J genes are TRBV3-1 (or the pseudogene TRBV3-2) and TRBJ1-3; maybe TRBD1 (5 bases). Trimming pared 8 bases from V and 2 bases from J, leaving 10 bases between. CDR3 size: 13 residues. Germline CDR1 reads LGHDT; CDR2 reads YNNKEL (reference sequence). CDR3 sequence (DNA): TGTGCCAGCCAGCCGGGGGCTGGAAACACCATATATTTT. Amino acid sequence: CASQPGAGNTIYF.

The chain carries TRBV4-3 and TRBJ1-1, with 8 bases aligning to TRBD1. The V and J ends lost 0 bases and 1 base, in that order; junction bases with no gene match: 7. CDR1 is LGHNA, CDR2 YSLEER, per germline. The CDR3 runs 17 residues. CDR3 nucleotides: TGCGCCAGCAGCCAAGATCCTGCAGGGGGCTGGAACACTGAAGCTTTCTTT. Its translation: CASSQDPAGGWNTEAFF.

This clone has more than one count but fewer than ten. The chain joins TRBV15 to TRBJ1-5, with a tentative D call TRBD1 (5 bases). This CDR3 is 15 amino acids long. Germline loops: CDR1 LNHNV, CDR2 YYDKDF (reference sequence). V was trimmed by 0 bases and J by 2 bases, leaving 8 bases between them. CDR3 amino acids: CATSRDQGGNQPQHF. The CDR3 bases are TGTGCCACCAGCAGAGATCAGGGCGGCAATCAGCCCCAGCATTTT.

The V gene is TRBV4-2, the J gene TRBJ1-5, with 8 bases aligning to TRBD1. The CDR3 runs to 19 residues. The V and J ends lost 3 bases and 2 bases, in that order; junction bases with no gene match: 15. Germline CDR1 is LGHNA and CDR2 is YNFKEQ. CDR3 sequence (DNA): TGTGCCAGCAGCCATTCTGTGTGGACAGGGTGGCTTGGCAATCAGCCCCAGCATTTT. Residues: CASSHSVWTGWLGNQPQHF.

The genes are TRBV13 and TRBJ1-2; D is possibly TRBD1 (6 bases). V dropped 4 bases and J dropped 4 bases, with 19 bases sitting between them. There are 16 residues in the CDR3. The germline CDR1 and CDR2 sequences are PRHDT and FYEKMQ (reference sequence). CDR3 nucleotides: TGTGCCAGCAGCTCACGGGGGCAGAGGGCGGGCTATGGCTACACCTTC. Translation: CASSSRGQRAGYGYTF.

The CDR3 DNA sequence: TGTGCCAGCAGTTACGGCCTAGGCCCCACAGATACGCAGTATTTT. Encoded protein: CASSYGLGPTDTQYF. This chain links TRBV6-2 or TRBV6-3 with TRBJ2-3; D is undetermined. Trimming took off 2 bases at V and 2 bases at J, with 11 bases between the two ends. This CDR3 has 15 residues. Germline V CDR1 and CDR2: MNHEY, SVGEGT.

The V call is TRBV12-3 or TRBV12-4, the J call TRBJ1-1; D may be TRBD1 (5 bases). Trimming left V 6 bases short and J 10 bases short, with 18 bases between. The CDR3 is 13 residues long. The CDR3 loop reads CASSLGTLRGAFF. The CDR3 coding sequence is TGTGCCAGCAGCTTGGGGACTCTAAGGGGAGCTTTCTTT.

This chain links TRBV19 with TRBJ1-1; the match to TRBD1 covers 8 bases. There are 14 residues in the CDR3. Germline V gives CDR1 LNHDA, CDR2 SQIVND (reference sequence). The junction had 6 bases not matched to a gene; V was cut back by 5 bases and J by 4 bases. CDR3 protein: CASSLAGGGTEAFF. The CDR3, as DNA: TGTGCCAGTAGTTTGGCAGGGGGCGGCACTGAAGCTTTCTTT.

The chain carries TRBV4-2 and TRBJ2-3; D tentatively reads TRBD1 or TRBD2 (5 bases each). The V gene's germline CDR1 is LGHNA and CDR2 YNFKEQ. The CDR3 spans 15 residues. V lost 2 bases, J lost 4 bases, and 13 bases lay in between. CDR3 sequence reads: CASSQRGDLSDTQYF. CDR3 coding DNA: TGTGCCAGCAGCCAAAGGGGAGACCTCTCAGATACGCAGTATTTT.

The genes are TRBV5-1 and TRBJ2-3; TRBD2 agrees at 12 bases. V was clipped by 4 bases and J by 6 bases; unmatched bases: 3. This CDR3 contains 14 residues. CDR1 is SGHRS and CDR2 is YFSETQ in the germline V gene. The chain's CDR3 is CASSGLAGLDTQYF. The CDR3 nucleotides are TGCGCCAGCAGCGGACTAGCGGGGTTGGATACGCAGTATTTT.

The chain combines TRBV5-1 with TRBJ2-3; no definite D call. Germline loops: CDR1 SGHRS, CDR2 YFSETQ. The CDR3 totals 15 residues. The ends were cut back, 4 bases at V and 0 bases at J, with 12 bases in the middle. The CDR3 DNA reads TGCGCCAGCAGCCCCCAGGTTCCTAGCACAGATACGCAGTATTTT. It codes for CASSPQVPSTDTQYF.

The chain is built from TRBV6-2 or TRBV6-3 and TRBJ1-5; no clear D. Germline V gene lookup returns CDR1 MNHEY and CDR2 SVGEGT. The CDR3 covers 17 residues. V was shortened by 2 bases and J by 0 bases, with 14 bases between the two germline ends. The chain's CDR3 is CASSYRAGPYSNQPQHF. CDR3 DNA: TGTGCCAGCAGTTACCGGGCCGGGCCCTATAGCAATCAGCCCCAGCATTTT.

V and J are TRBV3-1 (or the pseudogene TRBV3-2) and TRBJ1-5; 12 bases fit TRBD1. Germline CDR1 LGHDT, CDR2 YNNKEL (reference sequence). This CDR3 spans 16 amino acids. V shed 3 bases and J 2 bases; nucleotides not matched to a gene: 2. Here the CDR3 DNA reads TGTGCCAGCAGCCATGGGACAGGGGGCGGCAATCAGCCCCAGCATTTT. It encodes CASSHGTGGGNQPQHF.

The chain employs TRBV19 and TRBJ2-2; 7 bases fit TRBD1. The V gene's germline CDR1 is LNHDA and CDR2 SQIVND (reference sequence). The trim removed 1 base at V and 6 bases at J, leaving 5 bases unmatched. The CDR3 extends over 15 amino acids. The CDR3 DNA reads TGTGCCAGTAGTATAGGGACAGGAGGTTCCGGGGAGCTGTTTTTT. It codes for CASSIGTGGSGELFF. The whole variable domain, filled in from reference TRBV19 and TRBJ2-2, reads DGGITQSPKYLFRKEGQNVTLSCEQNLNHDAMYWYRQDPGQGLRLIYYSQIVNDFQKGDIAEGYSVSREKKESFPLTVTSAQKNPTAFYLCASSIGTGGSGELFFGEGSRLTVL.

J is TRBJ1-6 and V is TRBV3-1 (or the pseudogene TRBV3-2), with unresolved D. This CDR3 has 15 residues. The V and J ends lost 2 bases and 6 bases respectively, with 11 bases between them. From germline, CDR1 is LGHDT and CDR2 YNNKEL (reference sequence). The CDR3 is CASSQIGRANSPLHF. The CDR3, as DNA: TGTGCCAGCAGCCAAATCGGCCGTGCTAATTCACCCCTCCACTTT.

V and J are TRBV13 and TRBJ2-5; no reliable D call. Germline CDR1 and CDR2: PRHDT and FYEKMQ (reference sequence). The CDR3 is made up of 15 amino acids. V shed 0 bases and J shed 4 bases, with 12 bases lying between them. The CDR3 region is CASSLGSGFGETQYF. The CDR3 nucleotides are TGTGCCAGCAGCTTAGGTTCGGGCTTTGGAGAGACCCAGTACTTC.

This clone has only a few counts. This sequence joins TRBV5-6 and TRBJ1-5, with D possibly being TRBD1 (5 bases). V lost 4 bases and J 6 bases, leaving 11 bases between the germline ends. Germline CDR1 and CDR2: SGHDT and YYEEEE. CDR3 length: 13 residues. In nucleotides, the CDR3 is TGTGCCAGCAGCGGCAGGGCGGGTCAGCCCCAGCATTTT. It codes for CASSGRAGQPQHF.

The chain employs TRBV14 and TRBJ1-2; D gene ambiguous. V was shortened by 0 bases and J by 7 bases, with 6 bases between the two germline ends. CDR1 is SGHDN and CDR2 is FVKESK in the germline V gene. The CDR3 is 12 amino acids. The chain's CDR3 is CASSQDRTGYTF. The CDR3 DNA sequence: TGTGCCAGCAGCCAAGATCGGACTGGCTACACCTTC.

The chain carries TRBV23-1 and TRBJ2-7; 12 bases align to TRBD2. TRBV23-1 is sorted into the ORF group, with uncertain function. Losses at the gene ends were 0 bases for V and 3 bases for J; bases not matched to a gene: 15. CDR3 length: 20 residues. CDR3 bases: TGCGCCAGCAGTCAATCAGGCCTAGCGGGAGGGCCCCCTCCTAGCTACGAGCAGTACTTC. It specifies CASSQSGLAGGPPPSYEQYF.

This chain connects TRBV3-1 (or the pseudogene TRBV3-2) to TRBJ2-3; D is unresolved. V was cut by 3 bases and J by 1 base, with 14 bases left in between. Germline-derived CDR1 and CDR2 are LGHDT and YNNKEL (reference sequence). The CDR3 length is 16 residues. CDR3 DNA sequence: TGTGCCAGCAGCCATAACGGAAACCGCCGCACAGATACGCAGTATTTT. As protein: CASSHNGNRRTDTQYF.

The CDR3 nucleotides are TGTGCCAGTAGTGTGACAGGGGGAAATCAGCCCCAGCATTTT. Its translation is CASSVTGGNQPQHF. V gene TRBV19 combines with J gene TRBJ1-5; TRBD1 aligns across 9 bases. V lost 5 bases to trimming and J lost 4 bases; unmatched junction nucleotides: 3. Germline V gene data show CDR1 as LNHDA and CDR2 as SQIVND (reference sequence). This CDR3 contains 14 residues. Looking up the rest from reference TRBV19 and TRBJ1-5 gives the full variable domain: DGGITQSPKYLFRKEGQNVTLSCEQNLNHDAMYWYRQDPGQGLRLIYYSQIVNDFQKGDIAEGYSVSREKKESFPLTVTSAQKNPTAFYLCASSVTGGNQPQHFGDGTRLSIL.

This clone showed up just once. V gene TRBV5-1 combines with J gene TRBJ1-1, with D possibly being TRBD1 (6 bases). The CDR3 runs 13 residues. V lost 4 bases to trimming and J lost 7 bases, with 14 bases between them. Germline CDR1 and CDR2: SGHRS and YFSETQ. CDR3 region: CASSRGQTGEAFF. CDR3 nucleotide sequence: TGCGCCAGCAGCCGGGGGCAGACAGGTGAAGCTTTCTTT.

The V call is TRBV9, the J call TRBJ1-6; D remains ambiguous. Per the germline V gene, CDR1 is SGDLS and CDR2 is YYNGEE. The V and J ends lost 0 bases and 6 bases respectively, with 13 bases between them. This CDR3 region has 16 residues. The CDR3 bases are TGTGCCAGCAGCGTAGGCGTGGGTTTCACTAATTCACCCCTCCACTTT. Protein: CASSVGVGFTNSPLHF. The variable domain in full, with the rest retrieved from reference TRBV9 and TRBJ1-6, is DSGVTQTPKHLITATGQRVTLRCSPRSGDLSVYWYQQSLDQGLQFLIQYYNGEERAKGNILERFSAQQFPDLHSELNLSSLELGDSALYFCASSVGVGFTNSPLHFGNGTRLTVT.

The chain employs TRBV5-4 and TRBJ2-7; the match to TRBD2 covers 7 bases. Trimming cost V 4 bases and J 0 bases; bases outside gene matches: 10. Germline CDR1 and CDR2: SGHNT and YYREEE (reference sequence). This CDR3 has 16 residues. In nucleotides, the CDR3 is TGTGCCAGCAGCCGCACGGGAGGAGATAGCTCCTACGAGCAGTACTTC. It specifies CASSRTGGDSSYEQYF.

The chain recombines TRBV6-5 with TRBJ2-5; 9 bases map to TRBD1. The V and J ends lost 5 bases and 4 bases, in that order; junction bases with no gene match: 8. The CDR3 extends over 15 amino acids. Germline CDR1 reads MNHEY; CDR2 reads SVGAGI. CDR3 coding DNA: TGTGCCAGCAGTACCGGGACAGGGAGAGGAGAGACCCAGTACTTC. It encodes CASSTGTGRGETQYF.

The chain links TRBV9 to TRBJ2-3; 11 bases agree with TRBD1. The V and J ends lost 0 bases and 6 bases, in that order; junction bases with no gene match: 6. Germline values: CDR1 SGDLS, CDR2 YYNGEE. The CDR3 has 16 residues. CDR3 in amino acids: CASSVGGTGGADTQYF. Written as DNA, the CDR3 is TGTGCCAGCAGCGTAGGTGGGACAGGGGGGGCGGATACGCAGTATTTT.

The CDR3 sequence is CASSSPPVQANTIYF. The CDR3, as DNA: TGTGCCAGCAGCTCCCCCCCGGTACAGGCAAACACCATATATTTT. V is TRBV6-6 and J is TRBJ1-3, with D possibly TRBD1 on 5 matching bases. Looked up from germline, CDR1 is MNHNY and CDR2 is SVGAGI (reference sequence). V was shortened by 6 bases and J by 6 bases, with 18 bases between the two germline ends. The CDR3 covers 15 residues.

CDR3 sequence: CASSHPTRDTQYF. CDR3 nucleotide sequence: TGTGCCAGCAGCCACCCAACGCGGGATACGCAGTATTTT. V usage is TRBV9 and J usage is TRBJ2-3; unclear D gene. Looked up from germline, CDR1 is SGDLS and CDR2 is YYNGEE. CDR3 size: 13 residues. Trimming left V 4 bases short and J 6 bases short, with 12 bases between.

The chain joins TRBV7-9 to TRBJ2-1, with 10 nucleotides matching TRBD1. V lost 5 bases and J lost 8; bases outside the gene matches: 12. CDR1 and CDR2 from the germline V gene are SEHNR and FQNEAQ (reference sequence). The length of the CDR3 is 16 residues. CDR3 region: CASSPQGGQGMYEQFF. The CDR3 DNA follows: TGTGCCAGCAGCCCTCAGGGGGGACAGGGGATGTATGAGCAGTTCTTC.